The 23 T cell receptor beta chains given below trace back to one sample, sequenced in a study of regulatory T cells in long-lasting Graves disease. As for time point: newly diagnosed GD, antithyroid drugs for less than 3 months. Generation of the TCR library employed RNA extracted from PBMCs. Assembly of TCR beta libraries relied on iRepertoire HTBI primers together with Arm-PCR of CDR3 regions. TCRdb re-derived calls from the multiplex PCR reads in MiXCR, one entry per CDR3 protein. The table lists some 460,000 distinct CDR3 sequences, 15% to 20% of them singletons. The sample also formed part of further work on T cells in Graves' hyperthyroidism and ophthalmopathy.

The sequencing here drew on peripheral blood mononuclear cells (PBMCs), taken at new diagnosis, from a patient treated with antithyroid drugs. All receptors come from a man aged 35 to 55 with Graves disease.

This clonotype appeared a few times. V usage is TRBV27 and J usage is TRBJ2-1; 8 positions agree with TRBD2. Germline V CDR1 and CDR2: MNHEY, SMNVEV (reference sequence). There are 14 residues in the CDR3. V lost 3 bases and J lost 7; bases outside the gene matches: 5. CDR3 nucleotide sequence: TGTGCCAGCAGTTTGGCTAGCGGGCGGAATGAGCAGTTCTTC. It codes for CASSLASGRNEQFF.

Concerning this clonotype: This may arise from a read error, as a much more abundant clone is one base away. This likely comes from a read error, as the CDR3 has no conserved phenylalanine or tryptophan at its end. The gene calls are TRBV11-3 and TRBJ2-1; 10 nucleotides agree with TRBD2. V gave up 5 bases and J gave up 3 bases; unmatched junction bases: 4. CDR3 size: 15 residues. Per the germline V gene, CDR1 is SGHNT and CDR2 is YENEEA. Here the CDR3 DNA reads TGTGCCAGCAGCAGAGCGGGAGGGATCTACAATGAGCAGTTCATC. Translated: CASSRAGGIYNEQFI.

The rearrangement joins TRBV19 to TRBJ2-7; 9 nucleotides align to TRBD2. The V and J ends lost 6 bases and 7 bases, in that order; junction bases with no gene match: 13. The CDR3 sequence is 15 residues long. Germline lookup yields CDR1 LNHDA and CDR2 SQIVND (reference sequence). The CDR3 loop reads CASSTGTSLPEEQYF. DNA for the CDR3: TGTGCCAGTAGCACCGGGACTAGCCTGCCCGAAGAGCAGTACTTC.

Points on this clonotype: Being one base from a much bigger clone, this may be a read error. V and J are TRBV11-2 and TRBJ2-3; maybe TRBD2 (6 bases). Germline CDR1 reads SGHAT; CDR2 reads FQNNGV. The CDR3 consists of 16 residues. The V end was cut by 5 bases, the J end by 0 bases, with 15 bases between. This chain's CDR3 is CASSLASGSSTDTQYF. CDR3 nucleotides: TGTGCCAGCAGCCTGGCAAGCGGGTCTAGCACAGATACGCAGTATTTT.

This clonotype was recorded a few times. V and J are TRBV5-1 and TRBJ2-1; D gene unclear. CDR1 and CDR2 from the germline V gene are SGHRS and YFSETQ. V dropped 0 bases and J dropped 0 bases, with 10 bases sitting between them. The CDR3 length is 16 residues. The CDR3 nucleotides are TGCGCCAGCAGCTTGGAAGTTGTATTCTCCTACAATGAGCAGTTCTTC. Translating it yields CASSLEVVFSYNEQFF.

As concerns this clonotype: A much larger clonotype is one base distant, so this may be a read error. The chain recombines TRBV11-3 with TRBJ2-7; no reliable D call. Trimming shortened V by 5 bases and J by 7 bases, and 24 bases separated the two germline ends. Germline assignment: CDR1 SGHNT and CDR2 YENEEA. The CDR3 is 16 amino acids. The CDR3 sequence is CASSQLGYKGSNEQYF. CDR3 bases: TGTGCCAGCAGCCAGCTCGGTTACAAGGGATCCAATGAGCAGTACTTC.

This clonotype has a count of ten or more. CDR3 protein: CASSLPQGSGQGSNQPQHF. The CDR3 DNA reads TGTGCCAGCAGTTTACCCCAAGGATCGGGACAGGGGAGCAATCAGCCCCAGCATTTT. The chain carries TRBV28 and TRBJ1-5, with TRBD1 identical over 10 bases. After removal of 2 bases from V and 1 base from J, the junction contained 11 bases not matched to a gene. The CDR3 is 19 residues long. The germline CDR1 and CDR2 sequences are MDHEN and SYDVKM.

This clonotype was seen more than once but under ten times. The V gene is TRBV4-2, the J gene TRBJ2-3; 13 bases agree with TRBD2. V was pared by 2 bases and J by 4 bases, with 6 bases of the junction left unmatched. This CDR3 contains 17 residues. Germline lookup yields CDR1 LGHNA and CDR2 YNFKEQ. This chain's CDR3 is CASSQSGLAGVPDTQYF. In DNA, the CDR3 is TGTGCCAGCAGCCAATCTGGACTAGCGGGAGTCCCAGATACGCAGTATTTT.

The genes are TRBV12-3 or TRBV12-4 and TRBJ2-7; D gene unclear. Trimming took off 1 base at V and 3 bases at J, with 10 bases between the two ends. The CDR3 runs 14 residues. CDR3 region: CASSLGPLGYEQYF. The CDR3 coding sequence is TGTGCCAGCAGTTTAGGGCCTCTGGGCTACGAGCAGTACTTC.

CDR3 in amino acids: CASSVLDGGLQYF. The CDR3 DNA is TGTGCCAGCAGTGTTCTGGACGGTGGATTACAGTATTTT. This chain links TRBV6-1 with TRBJ2-3; D is undetermined. The CDR3 is 13 amino acids. Per the germline V gene, CDR1 is MNHNS and CDR2 is SASEGT. Trimming pared 4 bases from V and 12 bases from J, leaving 17 bases between.

This chain joins TRBV6-4 and TRBJ2-1, with TRBD2 matching 10 bases. The CDR3 spans 14 residues. Germline CDR1 reads MRHNA; CDR2 reads SNTAGT. The V and J ends lost 0 bases and 7 bases, in that order; junction bases with no gene match: 0. The CDR3 here is CASSDSTSGNEQFF. CDR3 sequence (DNA): TGTGCCAGCAGTGACTCGACTAGCGGGAATGAGCAGTTCTTC.

This clonotype occurred many times. The gene calls are TRBV10-3 and TRBJ2-2; D is undetermined. CDR3 length: 13 amino acids. V was shortened by 2 bases and J by 6 bases, with 7 bases between the two germline ends. Germline CDR1 and CDR2: ENHRY and SYGVKD. The CDR3 nucleotides are TGTGCCATCAGTGAGCCCCCTCCCGGGGAGCTGTTTTTT. This gives the protein CAISEPPPGELFF.

This chain links TRBV24-1 with TRBJ2-2, with D hard to call. The CDR3 totals 16 residues. Germline lookup yields CDR1 KGHDR and CDR2 SFDVKD. Deletions cut 0 bases from V and 4 bases from J, with 11 bases between. The chain's CDR3 is CATSDLSADITGELFF. CDR3 coding DNA: TGTGCCACCAGTGATTTGTCTGCAGATATCACCGGGGAGCTGTTTTTT.

The CDR3 sequence: CASKTAHGNYEQYF. CDR3 sequence (DNA): TGTGCCAGTAAGACAGCTCATGGGAACTACGAGCAGTACTTC. The V and J genes are TRBV19 and TRBJ2-7; D may be TRBD1 (5 bases). Germline-derived CDR1 and CDR2 are LNHDA and SQIVND (reference sequence). V was pared by 7 bases and J by 3 bases, with 16 bases between. This CDR3 region has 14 residues.

The J gene is TRBJ2-1, the V gene TRBV19, with 10 positions matching TRBD2. Germline V gives CDR1 LNHDA, CDR2 SQIVND (reference sequence). This CDR3 region has 16 residues. With V trimmed by 1 base and J by 7 bases, 7 bases remained unmatched. CDR3 nucleotides: TGTGCCAGTAGTATAGTTGGTAGCGGGAGGCATAATGAGCAGTTCTTC. Its translation is CASSIVGSGRHNEQFF.

The chain links TRBV12-3 or TRBV12-4 to TRBJ2-5; 9 nucleotides agree with TRBD2. The CDR3 is 16 amino acids. Trimming cost V 3 bases and J 2 bases; bases outside gene matches: 7. The CDR3 DNA follows: TGTGCCAGCAGTTTTATGAGCGGGAGGCGGCAAGAGACCCAGTACTTC. It encodes CASSFMSGRRQETQYF.

V gene TRBV12-3 or TRBV12-4 combines with J gene TRBJ2-5; maybe TRBD2 (5 bases). V was cut by 5 bases and J by 5 bases, with 15 bases left in between. The CDR3 extends over 14 amino acids. CDR3 sequence: CASSEYVGAETQYF. The CDR3 coding sequence is TGTGCCAGCAGTGAATATGTGGGAGCGGAGACCCAGTACTTC.

This clonotype was counted at least ten times. CDR3 residues: CASSLLSGSFEQYF. In nucleotides, the CDR3 is TGCGCCAGCAGCTTGCTAAGCGGGAGTTTCGAGCAGTACTTC. V usage is TRBV5-1 and J usage is TRBJ2-7, with TRBD2 matching 8 bases. After removal of 1 base from V and 6 bases from J, the junction contained 6 bases not matched to a gene. Germline-derived CDR1 and CDR2 are SGHRS and YFSETQ. This CDR3 comprises 14 residues.

This clonotype was picked up many times. V gene TRBV11-2 combines with J gene TRBJ2-1; D might be TRBD1 (5 bases). Germline CDR1 reads SGHAT; CDR2 reads FQNNGV. This CDR3 has 12 amino acids. V was clipped by 2 bases and J by 7 bases, with 6 bases between them. The CDR3: CASSLQGNEQFF. CDR3 nucleotide sequence: TGTGCCAGCAGCTTACAGGGAAATGAGCAGTTCTTC.

About this clonotype: This may stem from a read error, because a much larger clone lies one nucleotide away. The chain uses TRBV24-1 and TRBJ2-7; the D call may be TRBD1 or TRBD2 (5 bases each). The CDR3 has 12 residues. Germline lookup yields CDR1 KGHDR and CDR2 SFDVKD. V lost 10 bases, J lost 7 bases, and 16 bases lay in between. The CDR3 spells CATGGSYNEQYF. The CDR3 nucleotides are TGTGCCACTGGGGGTTCCTACAATGAGCAGTACTTC.

The CDR3 DNA reads TGTGCCAGCAGTTCCATCTTAACCTACGAGCAGTACTTC. The encoded protein is CASSSILTYEQYF. The chain joins TRBV27 to TRBJ2-7; no clear D. The CDR3 runs to 13 residues. V was clipped by 4 bases and J by 2 bases, with 9 bases between them. Germline lookup yields CDR1 MNHEY and CDR2 SMNVEV (reference sequence).

The genes are TRBV10-3 and TRBJ1-1, with a weak D call TRBD1 (5 bases). The CDR3 length is 13 residues. Trimming pared 4 bases from V and 5 bases from J, leaving 11 bases between. CDR1 is ENHRY, CDR2 SYGVKD, per germline. CDR3 sequence: CAISGRDETEAFF. The CDR3 region has the DNA TGTGCCATCAGTGGCCGGGACGAGACTGAAGCTTTCTTT.

This clonotype was recorded at least ten times. V is TRBV15 and J is TRBJ2-7; TRBD1 matches at 11 bases. The CDR3 covers 15 residues. CDR1 is LNHNV and CDR2 is YYDKDF in the germline V gene (reference sequence). Trimming cost V 2 bases and J 4 bases; bases outside gene matches: 4. CDR3 coding DNA: TGTGCCACCAGCAGACCGGGACAGGGGGTATACGAGCAGTACTTC. Protein sequence: CATSRPGQGVYEQYF.